This TCR beta chain comes out of a study of spatial heterogeneity in lung cancer. Study background: The mean occurrence of each unique TCR and UMI combination in raw reads exceeded nine.

TCR cDNA molecules each carried a unique molecular identifier. One entry per CDR3 protein results from TCRdb running MiXCR on the 5' RACE reads. Of about 7,000 distinct CDR3 sequences listed, around 7% are singletons. The time point is: sample taken at primary tumor resection. Unsorted samples of tumor, nontumor lung or frozen PBMC had their whole RNA sequenced. There are many counts of this clonotype. Being off target in a library aimed at alpha chains, this beta chain has a size of little meaning. The V end was cut by 10 bases, the J end by 6 bases, with 19 bases between. This CDR3 is built from 14 residues. CDR1 is SNHLY and CDR2 is FYNNEI in the germline V gene.

J is TRBJ1-5 and V is TRBV2; weak D call: TRBD1 (6 bases). The sequencing here drew on PBMCs, taken at surgery. The sequence was collected from a male donor with early-stage non-small cell lung cancer. The CDR3 here is CATRLEQGSQPQHF. The CDR3 coding sequence is TGTGCCACCAGGTTGGAACAGGGTAGTCAGCCCCAGCATTTT.